This TCR beta chain was identified during a study of CD8 T cells in ankylosing spondylitis. General study findings and limits: Apparently characteristic of ankylosing spondylitis blood was a TCR beta motif (eight highly homologous variants). Certain motif variants had earlier appeared in reactive arthritis synovial fluid and blood.

There are many counts of this clonotype. Its antigen remains unidentified. TCRdb used MiXCR to reprocess the 5' RACE reads, holding one entry per CDR3 protein. The sample shows 200,000 to 300,000 distinct CDR3 sequences, approximately 7.6% of them seen only once. Sequencing was carried out using blood, either unsorted or a sorted T cell fraction (not recorded which). This TCR was recovered from a female donor with ankylosing spondylitis or in good health (not recorded which).

For the CDR3, the DNA is TGTGCCAGCAGCCACAACAATAACCTGGGTTTGAATGAGCAGTTCTTC. Encoded protein: CASSHNNNLGLNEQFF. The rearrangement links TRBV11-2 to TRBJ2-1; D unresolved. With 5 bases removed from V and 7 bases from J, the gap between germline ends came to 21 bases. Germline CDR1 reads SGHAT; CDR2 reads FQNNGV. CDR3 length equals 16 residues.